This T cell receptor beta chain was observed in a study of blood T cells in healthy people across ages (dated by TCRdb to 2014 to 2015). In terms of the full investigation: In model experiments, template switching captured about one uniquely barcoded TCR beta cDNA molecule for every two T cells. Using deep sequencing normalized with unique cDNA molecular identifiers, the study measured how TCR beta repertoire diversity changes with age. The donors were divided into four age groups: young (average around 15 years), middle-aged (almost 40), aged (approximately 59) and long-lived (82). To avoid experimental bias, donors of different ages were spread randomly across the sequencing lanes. For two donors (one aged 18 to 29 and one aged 80 or older), the study analyzed two additional independent replicas of 1 million unique cDNA reads from the same blood draw.

Summary of the overall study and its limitations: Observed TCR beta diversity per million T cells fell roughly linearly with age, and a significant reduction was already apparent by age roughly 41. Donor CMV infection status was unknown, potentially confounding age-related changes in expanded clonotypes. Estimates of total diversity based on one million sequenced T cells were regarded as lower bounds and as underestimates. The percentage of naive T cells measured by flow cytometry correlated strongly with observed TCR beta diversity. Conclusive comparison of naive and antigen-experienced compartments was prevented by the profiling of bulk unsorted PBMCs. Compared with the aged group, more naive CD4+ T cells, fewer expanded clones and increased TCR diversity were shown by the long-lived group, suggesting age selection.

The CDR3 runs 12 residues from the cysteine to the phenylalanine. The entry retains the CDR3 DNA only, 36 bases that are in frame from base 1. At the junction V is shortened by 7 bases and J by 9 bases, with 16 bases in between. Taken from the germline V gene (reference sequence), the CDR1 and CDR2 loops are GTSNPN and SVGIG. Libraries were built with 5' RACE. The data were produced on an Illumina HiSeq 2500. The second PCR ran for roughly 7 to 11 cycles and used a J-beta primer mix along with a sample-barcoded 5' primer. A unique molecular identifier was introduced onto each TCR beta cDNA molecule by a template-switch 5' adaptor carrying 12 random nucleotides. Each sample yielded at least 3 million CDR3-containing paired-end reads. First-strand cDNA was synthesized from all RNA with the Mint cDNA synthesis kit, primed by a TRBC-specific oligonucleotide. After uracil-DNA glycosylase treatment, a first 18-cycle PCR used universal primers M1SS and BC2_uni_R on all cDNA. The study's own analysis went as follows. For normalization, 1 million high-quality reads, each with a distinct molecular identifier, were randomly selected from each sample. Instead of being binned into consensus sequences, reads that shared molecular identifiers were thrown out. CDR3 identification, clonotype clustering and error correction used MiTCR with a Q25 quality threshold and the strictest error-elimination algorithm. A nonparametric unseen species model with Euler transformation was used to estimate a lower bound on total TCR beta diversity. The public reads were reanalyzed by TCRdb: fastp trimming at Q25, MiXCR alignment, in-frame beta chains only. Identical CDR3 protein sequences are pooled into one entry, listed with their most common genes and DNA. Clone size and V and J calls follow TCRdb, not the original study. The sample table holds approximately 1.5 million distinct CDR3 sequences, of which roughly 32% were seen once. Around 10% of the sample lies in the top ten.

Systemically healthy Caucasian individuals from Russia, 39 in total and aged roughly 6 to 100 years, were included as donors. Each donor gave 9 to 10 milliliters of peripheral blood, collected into EDTA-treated Vacutainer tubes. Ficoll-Paque density-gradient centrifugation was used to isolate PBMCs, with at least 7 million per sample. Total RNA was extracted from PBMCs with Trizol reagent, with at least 5 micrograms obtained per sample. Naive CD45RAhigh/CD27high T cell percentages were measured by flow cytometry on a PBMC aliquot from every donor. On this clonotype: Its antigen has not been determined. No base quality values were provided; no much bigger clone lies one nucleotide off.

The sequence was obtained from a woman under 40 in good health. The sequence is built from TRBV30 and TRBJ2-1; a tentative D call is TRBD1 (7 bases match). Material: blood. The encoded CDR3 is CALTGRRGEQFF. The DNA sequence reads TGTGCCTTGACAGGGCGGAGGGGTGAGCAGTTCTTC.